The 13 T cell receptor beta chains given below trace back to one sample, sequenced in a study of T-cell memory formation after mild COVID-19 (dated by TCRdb to about 2021). The library was made by 5' RACE. Instrument used: Illumina NovaSeq 6000. The raw public data were reprocessed by TCRdb itself: fastp quality trimming at Q25, MiXCR clonotype calling, in-frame beta chains only. When rows share a CDR3 protein, they turn into one entry using the most common DNA and genes. The sample table holds 360,000 or so distinct CDR3 sequences, of which approximately 29% were seen once. Roughly 14% of the sample goes to the ten largest clones. The sample taken for sequencing was PBMCs or a T cell subset sorted from them (not recorded which). These TCRs come from an adult woman who had mild COVID-19 (a few samples of this study predate the infection). The sample titles of this study are shuffled in the database, so cell type and time point are left out; the donor was told from shared clones.

The chain recombines TRBV9 with TRBJ2-1; tentatively, D is TRBD1 or TRBD2 (5 bases each). The CDR3 is 16 amino acids. Trimming removed 0 bases at V and 0 bases at J, with 10 bases between. Germline values: CDR1 SGDLS, CDR2 YYNGEE. CDR3 loop: CASSVERGPSYNEQFF. Here the CDR3 DNA reads TGTGCCAGCAGCGTAGAGAGGGGTCCCTCCTACAATGAGCAGTTCTTC. The full variable domain, with the rest looked up from reference TRBV9 and TRBJ2-1, is DSGVTQTPKHLITATGQRVTLRCSPRSGDLSVYWYQQSLDQGLQFLIQYYNGEERAKGNILERFSAQQFPDLHSELNLSSLELGDSALYFCASSVERGPSYNEQFFGPGTRLTVL.

This clonotype came up a few times. The CDR3 region has the DNA TGTGCCAGCAGCTTAGCGCAATTGGGGGACCCAACTCACTATGGCTACACCTTC. This gives the protein CASSLAQLGDPTHYGYTF. V usage is TRBV7-8 and J usage is TRBJ1-2; D possibly corresponds to TRBD1 (5 bases). V lost 0 bases, J lost 3 bases, and 20 bases lay in between. CDR3 length: 18 residues. Looked up from germline, CDR1 is SGHVS and CDR2 is FQNEAQ.

The gene calls are TRBV20-1 and TRBJ1-5; D may be TRBD1 (5 bases). The CDR3 is 15 residues long. From germline, CDR1 is DFQATT and CDR2 SNEGSKA (reference sequence). V lost 3 bases and J lost 4, with 16 bases in between. The CDR3 DNA sequence: TGCAGTGCTAGCCCGATGGGGGTGGGAAATCAGCCCCAGCATTTT. Protein product: CSASPMGVGNQPQHF.

This clonotype showed up just a few times. The J gene is TRBJ1-2, the V gene TRBV28; possible D gene TRBD1, 6 bases. Germline V gene data show CDR1 as MDHEN and CDR2 as SYDVKM. V was clipped by 5 bases and J by 5 bases, with 12 bases between them. This CDR3 region has 13 residues. The CDR3 nucleotides read TGTGCCAGCAGTCGCCGGACAGCATATGGCTACACCTTC. It translates to CASSRRTAYGYTF.

V usage is TRBV5-1 and J usage is TRBJ2-2; the match to TRBD2 covers 10 bases. Germline CDR1 SGHRS, CDR2 YFSETQ. The junction had 13 bases not matched to a gene; V was cut back by 4 bases and J by 1 base. The CDR3 runs to 19 residues. The CDR3 sequence: CASSMNVASGGLNTGELFF. The DNA of the CDR3 is TGCGCCAGCAGCATGAACGTGGCTAGCGGGGGCCTGAACACCGGGGAGCTGTTTTTT.

This rearrangement joins TRBV6-5 to TRBJ2-5; D may match TRBD1 or TRBD2 (5 bases each). In germline, CDR1 is MNHEY, CDR2 SVGAGI. V was clipped by 6 bases and J by 4 bases, with 15 bases between them. The CDR3 runs to 14 residues. The CDR3 region is CASSPDSEGETQYF. For the CDR3, the DNA is TGTGCCAGCAGCCCTGACAGTGAGGGAGAGACCCAGTACTTC.

This rearrangement joins TRBV7-9 to TRBJ2-7; D may be TRBD2 (6 bases). The length of the CDR3 is 14 residues. CDR1 is SEHNR and CDR2 is FQNEAQ in the germline V gene (reference sequence). V lost 3 bases to trimming and J lost 5 bases, with 14 bases between them. CDR3: CASSFRSPSDEQYF. Written as DNA, the CDR3 is TGTGCCAGCAGCTTCAGAAGTCCTAGCGACGAGCAGTACTTC. Full variable domain (missing parts from reference TRBV7-9 and TRBJ2-7): DTGVSQNPRHKITKRGQNVTFRCDPISEHNRLYWYRQTLGQGPEFLTYFQNEAQLEKSRLLSDRFSAERPKGSFSTLEIQRTEQGDSAMYLCASSFRSPSDEQYFGPGTRLTVT.

This clonotype has ten or more counts. V and J are TRBV24-1 and TRBJ2-5; possible D gene TRBD1, 7 bases. Trimming shortened V by 9 bases and J by 3 bases, and 13 bases separated the two germline ends. This CDR3 region has 13 residues. Per germline, CDR1 KGHDR and CDR2 SFDVKD. The CDR3 loop is CATGGTEKETQYF. The CDR3 region has the DNA TGTGCCACCGGAGGGACAGAAAAAGAGACCCAGTACTTC.

This clonotype was counted only a few times. This chain uses TRBV2 with TRBJ2-1; D not certain. The ends were cut back, 1 base at V and 5 bases at J, with 15 bases in the middle. Per the germline V gene, CDR1 is SNHLY and CDR2 is FYNNEI. The CDR3 runs 16 residues. CDR3 sequence reads: CASSEENLAGHNEQFF. CDR3 in DNA: TGTGCCAGCAGTGAAGAGAATTTGGCAGGCCACAATGAGCAGTTCTTC.

This chain connects TRBV5-1 to TRBJ1-6; weak D call: TRBD1 (5 bases). V lost 4 bases to trimming and J lost 10 bases, with 18 bases between them. The CDR3 is made up of 15 amino acids. CDR1 SGHRS and CDR2 YFSETQ come from the germline V gene. This chain's CDR3 is CASSPGDSGRSPLHF. As DNA, the CDR3 is TGCGCCAGCAGCCCAGGTGACAGTGGAAGATCACCCCTCCACTTT. The full variable domain, its missing parts supplied by reference TRBV5-1 and TRBJ1-6, is KAGVTQTPRYLIKTRGQQVTLSCSPISGHRSVSWYQQTPGQGLQFLFEYFSETQRNKGNFPGRFSGRQFSNSRSEMNVSTLELGDSALYLCASSPGDSGRSPLHFGNGTRLTVT.

This chain links TRBV4-1 with TRBJ2-1; D perhaps matches TRBD1 (6 bases). The CDR3 contains 14 residues. Germline CDR1 is MGHRA and CDR2 is YSYEKL. With 1 base removed from V and 6 bases from J, the gap between germline ends came to 10 bases. The CDR3 DNA is TGCGCCAGCAGCCAAGCAGGACAGATCAATGAGCAGTTCTTC. This gives the protein CASSQAGQINEQFF.

This clonotype appeared a few times. This chain links TRBV12-3 or TRBV12-4 with TRBJ2-3; D is undetermined. This CDR3 contains 14 residues. Deletions cut 6 bases from V and 0 bases from J, with 10 bases between. CDR3 in DNA: TGTGCCAGCAGGCCTTGGGGTAGCACAGATACGCAGTATTTT. Translating it yields CASRPWGSTDTQYF.

This clonotype came up a few times. V is TRBV4-2 and J is TRBJ2-5; no clear D gene. CDR3 length: 14 residues. V was cut by 0 bases and J by 3 bases, with 8 bases left in between. Looked up from germline, CDR1 is LGHNA and CDR2 is YNFKEQ. CDR3 DNA: TGTGCCAGCAGCCAAGAAGAGGTTAAAGAGACCCAGTACTTC. Its translation is CASSQEEVKETQYF.